This is a list of T cell receptor beta chains from one sample in a study of T cell changes during pregnancy in multiple sclerosis. Libraries were prepared by immunoSEQ multiplex PCR; TCRdb keeps only in-frame clonotypes and omits some of them. The data contain more than 50,000 clones, about 89% of them seen just once; the ten biggest clones take up almost 0.5%. The sample in question was CD4+ T cells from peripheral blood mononuclear cells, obtained after pregnancy. The receptors originated from a female donor in good health, enrolled as a control in a pregnancy study. CDR3s include the opening cysteine and the closing phenylalanine or tryptophan. Each record gives: V gene, D gene, clone size, J gene, CDR3 length, CDR3 protein, CDR3 DNA. The D gene is left open where the match is weak. Expanded clones get a size class; other rows say once, few or many, or leave the size out.

v_call: TRBV25-1; d_call: TRBD2; clone_size: -; j_call: TRBJ2-5; cdr3_length: 15; cdr3_aa: CASTIGGRDQETQYF; cdr3_nt: TGTGCCAGCACCATTGGGGGGAGGGACCAAGAGACCCAGTACTTC
v_call: TRBV16; d_call: -; clone_size: -; j_call: TRBJ1-2; cdr3_length: 14; cdr3_aa: CASSQGQHSVGYTF; cdr3_nt: TGTGCCAGCAGCCAAGGGCAGCATTCAGTCGGCTACACCTTC
v_call: TRBV10-3; d_call: TRBD1; clone_size: -; j_call: TRBJ1-5; cdr3_length: 13; cdr3_aa: CAIRGGSNQPQHF; cdr3_nt: TGTGCCATCAGAGGGGGCAGCAATCAGCCCCAGCATTTT
v_call: TRBV2; d_call: -; clone_size: -; j_call: TRBJ2-7; cdr3_length: 11; cdr3_aa: CASSLRYEQYF; cdr3_nt: TGTGCCAGCAGTCTGAGATACGAGCAGTACTTC
v_call: TRBV21-1; d_call: -; clone_size: -; j_call: TRBJ2-5; cdr3_length: 15; cdr3_aa: CASSRVWRGGETQYF; cdr3_nt: TGTGCCAGCAGCCGGGTATGGCGGGGGGGGGAGACCCAGTACTTC
v_call: TRBV21-1; d_call: -; clone_size: once; j_call: TRBJ1-5; cdr3_length: 14; cdr3_aa: CASSKDQGSQPQHF; cdr3_nt: TGTGCCAGCAGCAAAGACCAGGGCAGTCAGCCCCAGCATTTT
v_call: TRBV7-9; d_call: TRBD1; clone_size: -; j_call: TRBJ1-1; cdr3_length: 15; cdr3_aa: CANIPGQGKSPEAFF; cdr3_nt: TGTGCCAACATACCGGGACAGGGAAAAAGTCCTGAAGCTTTCTTT
v_call: TRBV7-2; d_call: TRBD1; clone_size: -; j_call: TRBJ1-3; cdr3_length: 15; cdr3_aa: CASSQGQGARNTIYF; cdr3_nt: TGTGCCAGCAGCCAGGGACAGGGGGCGCGAAACACCATATATTTT
v_call: TRBV6-5; d_call: TRBD1; clone_size: -; j_call: TRBJ1-4; cdr3_length: 16; cdr3_aa: CASSFAPGQGSEKLFF; cdr3_nt: TGTGCCAGCAGTTTTGCACCGGGACAGGGTAGTGAAAAACTGTTTTTT
v_call: TRBV11-2; d_call: -; clone_size: -; j_call: TRBJ1-6; cdr3_length: 13; cdr3_aa: CASSGEAGSPLHF; cdr3_nt: TGTGCCAGCAGCGGCGAGGCGGGATCACCCCTCCACTTT
v_call: TRBV12-5; d_call: TRBD1; clone_size: -; j_call: TRBJ1-1; cdr3_length: 20; cdr3_aa: CASGFRVVGGFGGLNTEAFF; cdr3_nt: TGTGCTAGTGGTTTCAGGGTGGTAGGGGGCTTCGGAGGGTTAAACACTGAAGCTTTCTTT
v_call: TRBV7-6; d_call: -; clone_size: -; j_call: TRBJ2-5; cdr3_length: 14; cdr3_aa: CASSLIRYAETQYF; cdr3_nt: TGTGCCAGCAGCTTAATTCGCTATGCGGAGACCCAGTACTTC
v_call: TRBV7-2; d_call: -; clone_size: -; j_call: TRBJ2-7; cdr3_length: 14; cdr3_aa: CASNLGGISYEQYF; cdr3_nt: TGTGCCAGCAACCTAGGAGGGATCTCCTACGAGCAGTACTTC
v_call: TRBV5-4; d_call: -; clone_size: -; j_call: TRBJ2-7; cdr3_length: 15; cdr3_aa: CASSVDGANYYEQYF; cdr3_nt: TGTGCCAGCAGCGTGGACGGAGCCAATTACTACGAGCAGTACTTC
v_call: TRBV7-3; d_call: -; clone_size: -; j_call: TRBJ2-5; cdr3_length: 13; cdr3_aa: CASSYTGLETQYF; cdr3_nt: TGTGCCAGCAGCTACACAGGGCTAGAGACCCAGTACTTC
v_call: TRBV9; d_call: -; clone_size: -; j_call: TRBJ1-3; cdr3_length: 17; cdr3_aa: CASSLHGLINSGNTIYF; cdr3_nt: TGTGCCAGCAGCCTCCATGGACTGATAAACTCTGGAAACACCATATATTTT
v_call: TRBV6-1; d_call: -; clone_size: -; j_call: TRBJ2-2; cdr3_length: 14; cdr3_aa: CASSERRYTGELFF; cdr3_nt: TGTGCCAGCAGTGAACGGAGATACACCGGGGAGCTGTTTTTT
v_call: TRBV5-4; d_call: -; clone_size: -; j_call: TRBJ1-1; cdr3_length: 14; cdr3_aa: CASSLGQKNTEAFF; cdr3_nt: TGTGCCAGCAGCTTGGGACAGAAGAACACTGAAGCTTTCTTT
v_call: TRBV7-3; d_call: TRBD1; clone_size: -; j_call: TRBJ1-4; cdr3_length: 16; cdr3_aa: CASSSGQGITNEKLFF; cdr3_nt: TGTGCCAGCAGCTCGGGACAGGGGATAACTAATGAAAAACTGTTTTTT
v_call: TRBV19; d_call: TRBD1; clone_size: -; j_call: TRBJ2-3; cdr3_length: 14; cdr3_aa: CASSYTGVTDTQYF; cdr3_nt: TGTGCCAGTAGTTACACAGGGGTCACAGATACGCAGTATTTT
v_call: TRBV9; d_call: -; clone_size: -; j_call: TRBJ2-5; cdr3_length: 15; cdr3_aa: CASAFGGQPTETQYF; cdr3_nt: TGTGCCAGCGCATTCGGGGGACAGCCAACGGAGACCCAGTACTTC
v_call: TRBV7-2; d_call: TRBD1; clone_size: -; j_call: TRBJ1-2; cdr3_length: 14; cdr3_aa: CASSHPTGESGYTF; cdr3_nt: TGTGCCAGCAGCCATCCGACAGGGGAGAGCGGCTACACCTTC
v_call: TRBV5-1; d_call: -; clone_size: -; j_call: TRBJ1-6; cdr3_length: 15; cdr3_aa: CASAEMGGYNSPLHF; cdr3_nt: TGCGCCAGCGCTGAAATGGGGGGATATAATTCACCCCTCCACTTT
v_call: TRBV6-6; d_call: -; clone_size: -; j_call: TRBJ1-4; cdr3_length: 13; cdr3_aa: CASSYLEGEKLFF; cdr3_nt: TGTGCCAGCAGTTACCTGGAGGGGGAAAAACTGTTTTTT
v_call: TRBV19; d_call: TRBD1; clone_size: -; j_call: TRBJ2-2; cdr3_length: 14; cdr3_aa: CASSRDRLAGELFF; cdr3_nt: TGTGCCAGTAGTAGGGACAGGTTAGCCGGGGAGCTGTTTTTT
v_call: TRBV9; d_call: TRBD1; clone_size: -; j_call: TRBJ1-3; cdr3_length: 17; cdr3_aa: CASSVSTGPSTGNTIYF; cdr3_nt: TGTGCCAGCAGCGTCTCGACAGGGCCCTCAACTGGAAACACCATATATTTT
v_call: TRBV9; d_call: -; clone_size: -; j_call: TRBJ1-2; cdr3_length: 15; cdr3_aa: CASSVAQGGSYGYTF; cdr3_nt: TGTGCCAGCAGCGTAGCCCAGGGTGGCTCCTATGGCTACACCTTC
v_call: TRBV5-1; d_call: -; clone_size: -; j_call: TRBJ2-1; cdr3_length: 14; cdr3_aa: CASSFGEVGNEQFF; cdr3_nt: TGCGCCAGCAGCTTTGGGGAGGTTGGCAATGAGCAGTTCTTC
v_call: TRBV7-3; d_call: TRBD1; clone_size: -; j_call: TRBJ1-1; cdr3_length: 14; cdr3_aa: CASNQGAVNTEAFF; cdr3_nt: TGTGCCAGCAACCAGGGGGCGGTGAACACTGAAGCTTTCTTT
v_call: TRBV6-5; d_call: -; clone_size: few; j_call: TRBJ1-1; cdr3_length: 13; cdr3_aa: CASSYEPNTEAFF; cdr3_nt: TGTGCCAGCAGTTATGAGCCGAACACTGAAGCTTTCTTT
v_call: TRBV5-4; d_call: TRBD1; clone_size: -; j_call: TRBJ1-2; cdr3_length: 14; cdr3_aa: CASSAGTGYYGYTF; cdr3_nt: TGTGCCAGCAGCGCCGGGACAGGGTACTATGGCTACACCTTC
v_call: TRBV7-3; d_call: TRBD1; clone_size: -; j_call: TRBJ2-7; cdr3_length: 15; cdr3_aa: CASSFTEDRGDEQYF; cdr3_nt: TGTGCCAGCAGCTTCACCGAGGACAGGGGAGACGAGCAGTACTTC
v_call: TRBV14; d_call: TRBD1; clone_size: -; j_call: TRBJ2-7; cdr3_length: 16; cdr3_aa: CASSGDRGLPPYEQYF; cdr3_nt: TGTGCCAGCAGCGGGGACAGGGGGCTTCCTCCCTACGAGCAGTACTTC
v_call: TRBV19; d_call: TRBD1; clone_size: -; j_call: TRBJ2-6; cdr3_length: 18; cdr3_aa: CASSASSQGASGANVLTF; cdr3_nt: TGTGCCAGTAGTGCATCGTCTCAGGGGGCCTCGGGGGCCAACGTCCTGACTTTC
v_call: TRBV19; d_call: TRBD1; clone_size: once; j_call: TRBJ1-1; cdr3_length: 15; cdr3_aa: CASSIDRQGRTEAFF; cdr3_nt: TGTGCCAGTAGTATAGATCGACAGGGGCGAACTGAAGCTTTCTTT
v_call: TRBV30; d_call: -; clone_size: -; j_call: TRBJ1-6; cdr3_length: 12; cdr3_aa: CAWREEDSPLHF; cdr3_nt: TGTGCCTGGAGAGAGGAGGATTCACCCCTCCACTTT
v_call: TRBV7-9; d_call: TRBD1; clone_size: -; j_call: TRBJ1-4; cdr3_length: 15; cdr3_aa: CASSPGDRTNEKLFF; cdr3_nt: TGTGCCAGCAGCCCCGGGGACAGGACTAATGAAAAACTGTTTTTT